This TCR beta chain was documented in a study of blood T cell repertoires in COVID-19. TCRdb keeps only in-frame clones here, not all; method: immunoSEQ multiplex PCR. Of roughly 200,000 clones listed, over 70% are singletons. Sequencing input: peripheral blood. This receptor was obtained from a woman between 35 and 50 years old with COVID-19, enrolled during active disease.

CDR3 residues: CASSLQGPRRDNEQFF. The DNA for the CDR3 is TGTGCCAGCAGTTTGCAGGGCCCAAGACGGGACAATGAGCAGTTCTTC. The J gene is TRBJ2-1, the V gene TRBV28; TRBD1 is a possible D gene (5 bases). CDR3 length: 16 residues. The germline gives CDR1 MDHEN, CDR2 SYDVKM. V was clipped by 3 bases and J by 5 bases, with 17 bases between them. Full variable domain (missing parts from reference TRBV28 and TRBJ2-1): DVKVTQSSRYLVKRTGEKVFLECVQDMDHENMFWYRQDPGLGLRLIYFSYDVKMKEKGDIPEGYSVSREKKERFSLILESASTNQTSMYLCASSLQGPRRDNEQFFGPGTRLTVL.